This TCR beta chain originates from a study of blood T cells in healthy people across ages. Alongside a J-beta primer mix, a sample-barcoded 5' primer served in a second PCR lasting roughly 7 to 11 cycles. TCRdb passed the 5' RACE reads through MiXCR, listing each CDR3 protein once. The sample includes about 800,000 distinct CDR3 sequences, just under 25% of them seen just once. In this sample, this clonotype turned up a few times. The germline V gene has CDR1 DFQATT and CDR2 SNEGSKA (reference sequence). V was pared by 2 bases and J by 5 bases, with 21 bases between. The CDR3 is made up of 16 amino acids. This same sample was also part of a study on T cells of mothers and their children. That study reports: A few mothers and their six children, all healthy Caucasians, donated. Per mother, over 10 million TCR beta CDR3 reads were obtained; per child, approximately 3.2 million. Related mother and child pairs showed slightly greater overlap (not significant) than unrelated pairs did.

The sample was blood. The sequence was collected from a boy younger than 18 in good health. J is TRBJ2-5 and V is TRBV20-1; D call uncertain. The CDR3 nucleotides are TGCAGTGCTAGACGTGGGTTTGGCGACCTCAAGGAGACCCAGTACTTC. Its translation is CSARRGFGDLKETQYF.